Following are 18 T cell receptor beta chains from one sample sequenced in a study of T cells in Graves' hyperthyroidism and ophthalmopathy. Regions amplified from RNA transcripts were the TCR beta CDR3 regions. The TCR CDR3 was amplified in a first-round RT-PCR using the HTBI primer set. TCRdb fed the multiplex PCR reads into MiXCR, producing one record per CDR3 protein. The profile shows some 490,000 distinct CDR3 sequences, around a fifth of them singletons. What was sequenced was blood. These receptors were taken from a woman aged 70-85 years with Graves' ophthalmopathy.

This clonotype was detected only a few times. V is TRBV5-1 and J is TRBJ2-7; possible D gene TRBD1, 6 bases. Germline CDR1 SGHRS, CDR2 YFSETQ. CDR3 length: 14 residues. The V end lost 1 base, the J end lost 0 bases, and 8 bases lay between the germline ends. The DNA for the CDR3 is TGCGCCAGCAGCTTGACAGGGTACTCCTACGAGCAGTACTTC. Protein: CASSLTGYSYEQYF. The complete variable domain, with remaining parts taken from reference TRBV5-1 and TRBJ2-7, reads KAGVTQTPRYLIKTRGQQVTLSCSPISGHRSVSWYQQTPGQGLQFLFEYFSETQRNKGNFPGRFSGRQFSNSRSEMNVSTLELGDSALYLCASSLTGYSYEQYFGPGTRLTVT.

This clonotype was observed many times. The rearrangement uses TRBV2 and TRBJ1-1; TRBD1 is a possible D gene (6 bases). The V gene lost 4 bases and the J gene lost 1 base, with 7 bases spanning the gap. Per germline, CDR1 SNHLY and CDR2 FYNNEI. This CDR3 has 13 amino acids. The CDR3 protein is CASSAQGNTEAFF. CDR3 coding DNA: TGTGCCAGCAGTGCACAGGGGAACACTGAAGCTTTCTTT. Based on the CDR3 plus reference TRBV2 and TRBJ1-1, the full variable domain is EPEVTQTPSHQVTQMGQEVILRCVPISNHLYFYWYRQILGQKVEFLVSFYNNEISEKSEIFDDQFSVERPDGSNFTLKIRSTKLEDSAMYFCASSAQGNTEAFFGQGTRLTVV.

This chain connects TRBV19 to TRBJ1-5; TRBD1 matches 7 bases. Germline V gene data show CDR1 as LNHDA and CDR2 as SQIVND (reference sequence). V trimming: 11 bases; J trimming: 4 bases; junction bases outside the gene matches: 8. The CDR3 length is 13 residues. CDR3 sequence (DNA): TGTGCCGGTGGACAGGCCTCAAATCAGCCCCAGCATTTT. The encoded protein is CAGGQASNQPQHF.

There are many counts of this clonotype. The chain employs TRBV12-3 or TRBV12-4 and TRBJ2-3; TRBD1 is a possible D gene (5 bases). V gave up 6 bases and J gave up 0 bases, with 10 bases separating them. The CDR3 has 14 residues. The CDR3 sequence: CASSIRQSTDTQYF. The CDR3 DNA reads TGTGCCAGCAGCATTCGACAGAGCACAGATACGCAGTATTTT.

The gene calls are TRBV12-3 or TRBV12-4 and TRBJ2-7; no firm D call. The V end was cut by 3 bases, the J end by 6 bases, with 9 bases between. This CDR3 contains 12 residues. The CDR3 sequence: CASSLNSLEQYF. In DNA form, the CDR3 reads TGTGCCAGCAGTTTGAATAGTCTCGAGCAGTACTTC.

Turning to this clonotype: Being one base from a much bigger clone, this may be a read error. This chain uses TRBV5-1 with TRBJ1-2, with no clear D. Trimming took 0 bases from V and 7 from J, leaving 16 bases between them. This CDR3 is built from 15 residues. Germline V lookup: CDR1 SGHRS, CDR2 YFSETQ. The DNA of the CDR3 is TGCGCCAGCAGCTTGGGTTTCCCGCGTCGCCCTGGCTACACCTTC. It translates to CASSLGFPRRPGYTF.

This clonotype appeared a few times. The genes are TRBV19 and TRBJ1-2, with D possibly matching TRBD1 (6 bases). CDR3 size: 11 residues. Germline CDR1 LNHDA, CDR2 SQIVND (reference sequence). The V end was cut by 7 bases, the J end by 8 bases, with 11 bases between. For the CDR3, the DNA is TGTGCCAGTACCAACGGGGGCGGCTACACCTTC. Protein product: CASTNGGGYTF.

The chain carries TRBV11-2 and TRBJ2-7; 9 bases are shared with TRBD2. J lost 5 bases, V lost 4 bases, and 9 bases had no gene match. This CDR3 is built from 15 residues. Per germline, CDR1 SGHAT and CDR2 FQNNGV. In nucleotides, the CDR3 is TGTGCCAGCAGCTCTCTAGCGGGACCTGACAACGAGCAGTACTTC. Translating it yields CASSSLAGPDNEQYF.

A remark on this clonotype: A read error is possible here, since a much larger clone lies one base away. The CDR3 here is CASSDSSGFSSNEQFF. The CDR3 bases are TGTGCCAGCAGTGATTCTAGCGGATTCTCCTCCAATGAGCAGTTCTTC. The gene calls are TRBV6-1 and TRBJ2-1; 7 bases map to TRBD2. Per the germline V gene, CDR1 is MNHNS and CDR2 is SASEGT. This CDR3 contains 16 residues.

This chain joins TRBV27 and TRBJ2-3; D is ambiguous. There are 14 residues in the CDR3. Germline V gives CDR1 MNHEY, CDR2 SMNVEV (reference sequence). Between the trimmed V and J ends, which lost 7 bases and 0 bases, there was a span of 11 bases. CDR3 sequence: CASTRGYSTDTQYF. CDR3 bases: TGTGCCAGCACCCGCGGCTACAGCACAGATACGCAGTATTTT.

In this sample, this clonotype turned up a few times. This chain connects TRBV7-9 to TRBJ2-1; 9 bases are shared with TRBD2. Germline V CDR1 and CDR2: SEHNR, FQNEAQ (reference sequence). There are 15 residues in the CDR3. V shed 1 base and J 6 bases; nucleotides not matched to a gene: 4. Written as DNA, the CDR3 is TGTGCCAGCAGCTTAGTAAGCGGGAGGATCAATGAGCAGTTCTTC. As protein: CASSLVSGRINEQFF.

This clonotype was recorded a few times. This rearrangement joins TRBV9 to TRBJ2-3; D might be TRBD2 (7 bases). The CDR3 is 16 amino acids. Between the trimmed V and J ends, which lost 3 bases and 3 bases, there was a span of 17 bases. The germline V gene encodes CDR1 SGDLS and CDR2 YYNGEE. CDR3 protein: CASSAHWTAGTDTQYF. DNA of the CDR3: TGTGCCAGCAGCGCCCACTGGACAGCGGGGACAGATACGCAGTATTTT.

This clonotype appeared many times. The rearrangement links TRBV28 to TRBJ2-5, with D possibly being TRBD1 (5 bases). The CDR3 loop spans 13 amino acids. Trimming took 9 bases from V and 1 from J, leaving 12 bases between them. CDR1 and CDR2 from the germline V gene are MDHEN and SYDVKM. CDR3 loop: CASHDSFQETQYF. The CDR3 DNA is TGTGCCAGTCACGACAGTTTCCAAGAGACCCAGTACTTC.

This clonotype appeared a few times. The gene calls are TRBV25-1 and TRBJ2-2; TRBD1 or TRBD2 may be the D gene (6 bases each). Between the trimmed V and J ends, which lost 2 bases and 0 bases, there was a span of 10 bases. The CDR3 covers 16 residues. Germline V gives CDR1 MGHDK, CDR2 SYGVNS. The CDR3 spells CASSEPGGANTGELFF. As DNA, the CDR3 is TGTGCCAGCAGTGAACCCGGGGGCGCGAACACCGGGGAGCTGTTTTTT.

This clonotype was found a few times. The chain joins TRBV24-1 to TRBJ2-1, with 8 positions matching TRBD1. The ends lost 3 bases at V and 2 bases at J; junction bases unmatched: 5. The CDR3 has 16 amino acids. Germline loops: CDR1 KGHDR, CDR2 SFDVKD. As DNA, the CDR3 is TGTGCCACCAGTGATCGGACAGGGACACCCTACAATGAGCAGTTCTTC. It translates to CATSDRTGTPYNEQFF.

The sample holds many counts of this clonotype. DNA for the CDR3: TGTGCCAGCAGCCGGAGTGGAGGGGAGACCCAGTACTTC. This encodes CASSRSGGETQYF. The chain joins TRBV12-3 or TRBV12-4 to TRBJ2-5; tentatively, D is TRBD2 (6 bases). V lost 6 bases and J 5 bases, leaving 13 bases between the germline ends. The CDR3 totals 13 residues.

In this sample, this clonotype turned up many times. This sequence joins TRBV27 and TRBJ1-5; unclear D gene. The V and J ends lost 6 bases and 3 bases respectively, with 6 bases between them. There are 12 residues in the CDR3. Germline loops: CDR1 MNHEY, CDR2 SMNVEV (reference sequence). CDR3 protein: CASSRINQPQHF. CDR3 nucleotides: TGTGCCAGCAGCAGAATCAATCAGCCCCAGCATTTT.

This clonotype has just a few counts. The chain recombines TRBV6-1 with TRBJ1-5, with unresolved D. Germline V lookup: CDR1 MNHNS, CDR2 SASEGT. The CDR3 totals 13 residues. V shed 2 bases and J shed 7 bases, with 9 bases lying between them. Here the CDR3 reads CASSEYWGQPQHF. As DNA, the CDR3 is TGTGCCAGCAGTGAATACTGGGGACAGCCCCAGCATTTT.